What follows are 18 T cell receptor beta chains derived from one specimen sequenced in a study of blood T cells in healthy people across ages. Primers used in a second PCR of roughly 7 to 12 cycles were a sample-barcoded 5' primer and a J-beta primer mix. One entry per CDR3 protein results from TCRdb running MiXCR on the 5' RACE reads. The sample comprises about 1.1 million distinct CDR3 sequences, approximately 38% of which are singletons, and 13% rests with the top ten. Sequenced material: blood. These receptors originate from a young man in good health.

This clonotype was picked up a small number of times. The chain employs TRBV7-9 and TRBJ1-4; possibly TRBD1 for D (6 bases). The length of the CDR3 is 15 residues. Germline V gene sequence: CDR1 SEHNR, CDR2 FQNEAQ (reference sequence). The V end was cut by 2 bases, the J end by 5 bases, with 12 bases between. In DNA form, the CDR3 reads TGTGCCAGCAGCTTACTATCCACAGGGAATGAAAAACTGTTTTTT. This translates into CASSLLSTGNEKLFF.

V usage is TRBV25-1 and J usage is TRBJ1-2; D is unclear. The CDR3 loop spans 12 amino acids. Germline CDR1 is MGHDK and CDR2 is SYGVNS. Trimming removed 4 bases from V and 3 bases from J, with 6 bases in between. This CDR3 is CASSGSYYGYTF. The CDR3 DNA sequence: TGTGCCAGCAGTGGATCTTACTATGGCTACACCTTC.

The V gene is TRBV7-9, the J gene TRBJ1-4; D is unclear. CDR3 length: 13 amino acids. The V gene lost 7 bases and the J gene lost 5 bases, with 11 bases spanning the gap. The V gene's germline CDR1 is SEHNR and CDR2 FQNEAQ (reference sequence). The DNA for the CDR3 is TGTGCCAGCACGGAGGCGGGAAATGAAAAACTGTTTTTT. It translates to CASTEAGNEKLFF.

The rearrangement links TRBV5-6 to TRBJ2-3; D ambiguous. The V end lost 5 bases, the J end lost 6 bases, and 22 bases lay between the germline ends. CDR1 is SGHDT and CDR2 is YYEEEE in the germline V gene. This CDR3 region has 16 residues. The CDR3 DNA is TGTGCCAGCAGTCCCGCCGACGGCGGTCCGGGCGATACGCAGTATTTT. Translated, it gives CASSPADGGPGDTQYF.

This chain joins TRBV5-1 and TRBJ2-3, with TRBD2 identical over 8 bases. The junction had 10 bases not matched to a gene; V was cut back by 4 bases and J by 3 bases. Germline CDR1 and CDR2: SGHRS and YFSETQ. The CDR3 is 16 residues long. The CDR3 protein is CASSTTGRGKTDTQYF. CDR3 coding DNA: TGCGCCAGCAGCACCACCGGGAGGGGCAAAACAGATACGCAGTATTTT.

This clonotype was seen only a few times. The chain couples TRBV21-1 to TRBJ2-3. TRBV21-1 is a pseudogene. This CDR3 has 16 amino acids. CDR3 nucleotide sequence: TGTGCCAGCAGACAGTTAACGGGTCGAACCACAGATACGCAGTATTTT. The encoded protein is CASRQLTGRTTDTQYF.

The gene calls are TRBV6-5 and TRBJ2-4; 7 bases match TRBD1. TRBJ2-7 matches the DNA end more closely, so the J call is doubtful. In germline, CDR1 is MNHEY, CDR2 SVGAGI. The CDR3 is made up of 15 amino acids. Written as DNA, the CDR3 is TGTGCCAGCAGTCACGCCTCAGGGGGTATCTACGAGCAGTACTTC. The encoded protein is CASSHASGGIYEQYF.

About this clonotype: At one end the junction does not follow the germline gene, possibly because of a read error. The CDR3 spells CVSSSSSYEQYF. The CDR3 coding sequence is TGTGTCAGCAGCTCCAGCTCCTACGAGCAGTACTTC. The chain recombines TRBV11-1 with TRBJ2-4, with no clear D. The J call may be in error: the DNA end matches TRBJ2-7 better. Germline CDR1 reads SGHAT; CDR2 reads FQDESV (reference sequence). The CDR3 runs 12 residues.

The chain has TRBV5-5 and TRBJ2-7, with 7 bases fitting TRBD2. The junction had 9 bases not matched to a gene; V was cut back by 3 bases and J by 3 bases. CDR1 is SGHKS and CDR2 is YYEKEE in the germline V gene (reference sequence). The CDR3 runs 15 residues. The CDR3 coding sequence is TGTGCCAGCAGCTCGCGGGGGACGGAGAACTACGAGCAGTACTTC. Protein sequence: CASSSRGTENYEQYF.

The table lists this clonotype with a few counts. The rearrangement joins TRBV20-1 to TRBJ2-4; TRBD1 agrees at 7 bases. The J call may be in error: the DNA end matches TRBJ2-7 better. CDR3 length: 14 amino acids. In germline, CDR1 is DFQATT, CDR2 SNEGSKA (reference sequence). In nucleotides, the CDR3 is TGCAGTGCTAGAGATTGGGCAGGGGGCTACGAGCAGTACTTC. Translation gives CSARDWAGGYEQYF.

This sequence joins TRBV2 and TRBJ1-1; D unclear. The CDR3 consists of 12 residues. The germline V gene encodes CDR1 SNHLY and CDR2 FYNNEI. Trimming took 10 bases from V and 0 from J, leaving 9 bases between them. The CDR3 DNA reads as TGTGCCACTACTATCATGAACACTGAAGCTTTCTTT. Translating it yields CATTIMNTEAFF.

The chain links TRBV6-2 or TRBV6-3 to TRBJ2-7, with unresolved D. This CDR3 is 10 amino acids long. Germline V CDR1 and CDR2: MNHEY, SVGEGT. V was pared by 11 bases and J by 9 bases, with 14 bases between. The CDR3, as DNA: TGTGCCTCCCGGCGGCTCGGGCAGTACTTC. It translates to CASRRLGQYF.

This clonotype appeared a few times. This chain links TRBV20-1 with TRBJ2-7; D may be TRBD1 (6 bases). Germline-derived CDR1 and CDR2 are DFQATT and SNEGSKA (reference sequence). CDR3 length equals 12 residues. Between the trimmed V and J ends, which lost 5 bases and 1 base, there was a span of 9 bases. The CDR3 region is CSALQGSYEQYF. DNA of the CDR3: TGCAGTGCTTTACAGGGTTCCTACGAGCAGTACTTC.

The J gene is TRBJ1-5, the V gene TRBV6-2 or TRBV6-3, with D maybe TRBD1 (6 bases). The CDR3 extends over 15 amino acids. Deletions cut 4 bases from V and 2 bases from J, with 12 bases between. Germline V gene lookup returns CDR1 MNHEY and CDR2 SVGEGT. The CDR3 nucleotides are TGTGCCAGCAGTTTCCAGGGGATCGGCAATCAGCCCCAGCATTTT. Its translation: CASSFQGIGNQPQHF.

The chain's CDR3 is CASSLMRYNQPQHF. DNA for the CDR3: TGTGCCAGCAGTTTAATGCGGTATAATCAGCCCCAGCATTTT. The chain carries TRBV28 and TRBJ1-5, with unresolved D. V was cut by 2 bases and J by 4 bases, with 9 bases left in between. The CDR3 has 14 residues. Germline V lookup: CDR1 MDHEN, CDR2 SYDVKM.

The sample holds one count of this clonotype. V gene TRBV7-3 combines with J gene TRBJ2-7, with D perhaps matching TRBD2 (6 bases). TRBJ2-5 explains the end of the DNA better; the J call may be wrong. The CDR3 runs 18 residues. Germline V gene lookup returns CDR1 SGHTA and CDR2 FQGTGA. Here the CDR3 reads CASSSSNSGVRMRETQYF. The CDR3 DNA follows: TGTGCCAGCAGCTCATCGAACTCGGGGGTCCGAATGCGGGAGACCCAGTACTTC.

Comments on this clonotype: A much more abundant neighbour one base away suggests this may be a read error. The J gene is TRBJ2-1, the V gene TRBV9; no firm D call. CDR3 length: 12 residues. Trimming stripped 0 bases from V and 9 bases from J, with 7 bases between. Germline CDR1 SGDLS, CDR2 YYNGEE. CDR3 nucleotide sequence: TGTGCCAGCAGCGTAGTCGTTGGTGAGCAGTTCTTC. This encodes CASSVVVGEQFF.

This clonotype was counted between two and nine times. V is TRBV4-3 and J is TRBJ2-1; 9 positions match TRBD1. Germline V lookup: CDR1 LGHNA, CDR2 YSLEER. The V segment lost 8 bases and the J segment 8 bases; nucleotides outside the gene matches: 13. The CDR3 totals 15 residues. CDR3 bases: TGCGCCAGCGCCCAGGACAGGGGAGAATTCTATGAGCAGTTCTTC. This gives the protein CASAQDRGEFYEQFF.